This T cell receptor beta chain originates from a study of spatial heterogeneity in lung cancer. Study background: The average appearance count of each unique TCR and UMI combination in raw reads was more than eight.

TCR cDNA molecules each carried a unique molecular identifier. Using its own MiXCR run on the 5' RACE reads, TCRdb lists one record per CDR3 protein. This sample yields over 95,000 distinct CDR3 sequences, of which 10% to 14% are seen a single time; about 24% belongs to the top ten. Between the trimmed V and J ends, which lost 7 bases and 3 bases, there was a span of 13 bases. In germline, CDR1 is SQVTM, CDR2 ANQGSEA. The CDR3 is 13 residues long. In this sample, this clonotype turned up many times. Time point noted: blood at routine non-recurrence follow-up after resection. The chain joins TRBV29-1 to TRBJ2-1; possible D gene TRBD1, 6 bases. The clonotype was recovered from a female donor with early-stage non-small cell lung cancer. The material was PBMCs, obtained at follow-up. CDR3 coding DNA: TGCAGCGCCGGACAGAGAAACTACAATGAGCAGTTCTTC. This gives the protein CSAGQRNYNEQFF.